This T cell receptor (beta chain) emerged from a study of T-cell reconstitution after alpha-beta-depleted transplantation in children. Points from the study as a whole: Reportedly, only several hundred clones from non-depleted graft cells drove alpha-beta T-cell counts at about two months. After transplant, high TCRbeta diversity at day 60 in some patients arose from surviving recipient T cells and thymic progenitors.

Using unique molecular identifiers, the investigators prepared the TCRbeta library. TCRdb re-called the PCR reads through MiXCR, storing one row per CDR3 protein. The sample holds fewer than 750,000 distinct CDR3 sequences, roughly 23% seen once. Germline V gene lookup returns CDR1 MNHEY and CDR2 SVGAGI. The CDR3 contains 14 residues. Trimming cost V 2 bases and J 10 bases, with 12 bases left between them. This clonotype has ten or more counts. Its cognate antigen is unknown. J is TRBJ1-6 and V is TRBV6-5; D is possibly TRBD1 (6 bases). Here the sequenced sample was PBMCs, mostly from graft donor cells, taken 360 days after TCRalphabeta/CD19-depleted stem cell transplant. The receptor was derived from a boy younger than two who had a stem cell transplant for acute myeloid leukemia, so the T cells may come from the graft donor. CDR3 loop: CASSYRRGMSPLHF. The CDR3 coding sequence is TGTGCCAGCAGTTACCGGAGGGGGATGTCACCCCTCCACTTT.